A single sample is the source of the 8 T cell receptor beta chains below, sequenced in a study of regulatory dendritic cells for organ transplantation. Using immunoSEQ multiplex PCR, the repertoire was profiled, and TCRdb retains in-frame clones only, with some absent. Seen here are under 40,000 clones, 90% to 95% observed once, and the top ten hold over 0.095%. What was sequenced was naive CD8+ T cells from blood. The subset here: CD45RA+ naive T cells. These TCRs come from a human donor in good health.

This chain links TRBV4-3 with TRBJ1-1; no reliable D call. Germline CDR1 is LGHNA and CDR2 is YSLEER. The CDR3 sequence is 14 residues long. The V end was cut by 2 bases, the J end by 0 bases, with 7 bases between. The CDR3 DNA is TGCGCCAGCAGCCAAAGAATCATGAACACTGAAGCTTTCTTT. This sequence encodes CASSQRIMNTEAFF.

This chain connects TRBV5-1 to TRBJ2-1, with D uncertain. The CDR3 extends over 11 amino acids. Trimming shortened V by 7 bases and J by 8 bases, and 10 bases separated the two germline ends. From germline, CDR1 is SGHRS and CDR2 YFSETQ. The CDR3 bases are TGCGCCAGCGGGCTCGGCCATGAGCAGTTCTTC. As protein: CASGLGHEQFF.

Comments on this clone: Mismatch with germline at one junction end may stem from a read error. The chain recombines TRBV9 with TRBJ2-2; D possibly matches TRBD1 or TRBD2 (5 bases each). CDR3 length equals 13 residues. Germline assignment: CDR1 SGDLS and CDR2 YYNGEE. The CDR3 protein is CATTGPNTGELFF. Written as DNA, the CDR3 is TGTGCCACCACGGGACCGAATACCGGGGAGCTGTTTTTT.

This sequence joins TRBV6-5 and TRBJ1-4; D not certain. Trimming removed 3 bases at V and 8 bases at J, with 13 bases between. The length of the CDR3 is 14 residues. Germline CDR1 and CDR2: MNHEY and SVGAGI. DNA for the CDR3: TGTGCCAGCAGTTATCTAACTTCTTACGAAAAACTGTTTTTT. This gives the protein CASSYLTSYEKLFF.

The CDR3, as DNA: TGTGCCAGCAGCCGGGGTCACGAGCAGTACTTC. Its translation: CASSRGHEQYF. The chain uses TRBV7-9 and TRBJ2-7, with D maybe TRBD2 (5 bases). The CDR3 spans 11 residues. The germline gives CDR1 SEHNR, CDR2 FQNEAQ (reference sequence). Trimming took 5 bases from V and 5 from J, leaving 7 bases between them.

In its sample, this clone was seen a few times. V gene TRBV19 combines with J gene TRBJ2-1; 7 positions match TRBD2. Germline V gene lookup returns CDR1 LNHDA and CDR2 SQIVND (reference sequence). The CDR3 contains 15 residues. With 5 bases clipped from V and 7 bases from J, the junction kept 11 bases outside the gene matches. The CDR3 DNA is TGTGCCAGTAGTCGGGGCGGGAGTCTGAGGAATGAGCAGTTCTTC. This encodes CASSRGGSLRNEQFF. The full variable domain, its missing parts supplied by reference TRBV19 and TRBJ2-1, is DGGITQSPKYLFRKEGQNVTLSCEQNLNHDAMYWYRQDPGQGLRLIYYSQIVNDFQKGDIAEGYSVSREKKESFPLTVTSAQKNPTAFYLCASSRGGSLRNEQFFGPGTRLTVL.

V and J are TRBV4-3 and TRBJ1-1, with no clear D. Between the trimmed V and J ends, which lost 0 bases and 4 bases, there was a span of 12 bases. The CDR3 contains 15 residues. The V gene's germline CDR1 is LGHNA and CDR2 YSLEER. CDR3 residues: CASSQDSTPSTEAFF. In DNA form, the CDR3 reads TGCGCCAGCAGCCAAGATTCAACCCCTAGCACTGAAGCTTTCTTT.

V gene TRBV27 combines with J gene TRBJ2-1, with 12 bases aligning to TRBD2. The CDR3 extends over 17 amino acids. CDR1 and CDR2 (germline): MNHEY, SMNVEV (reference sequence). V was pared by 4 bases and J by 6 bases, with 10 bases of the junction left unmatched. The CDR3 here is CASSYFWTSGTGNEQFF. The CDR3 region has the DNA TGTGCCAGCAGTTATTTTTGGACTAGCGGGACCGGCAATGAGCAGTTCTTC.